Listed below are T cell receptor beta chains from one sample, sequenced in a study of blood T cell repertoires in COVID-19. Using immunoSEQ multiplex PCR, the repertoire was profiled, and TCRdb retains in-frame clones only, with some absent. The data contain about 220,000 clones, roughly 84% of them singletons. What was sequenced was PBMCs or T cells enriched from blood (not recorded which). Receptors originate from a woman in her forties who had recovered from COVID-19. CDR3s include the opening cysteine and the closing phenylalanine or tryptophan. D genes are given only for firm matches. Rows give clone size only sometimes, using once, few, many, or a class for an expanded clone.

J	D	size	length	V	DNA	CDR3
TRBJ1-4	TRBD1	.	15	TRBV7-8	TGTGCCAGCAGCTCCTGGACAGGGGGTTCTGAAAAACTGTTTTTT	CASSSWTGGSEKLFF
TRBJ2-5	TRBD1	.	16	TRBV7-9	TGTGCCAGCAGCGACCCGGACAGGGAGTCCCAGCAGACCCAGTACTTC	CASSDPDRESQQTQYF
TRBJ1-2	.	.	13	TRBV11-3	TGTGCCAGCACCCGCTCCCCAGGGGATGGCTACACCTTC	CASTRSPGDGYTF
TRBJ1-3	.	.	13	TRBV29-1	TGCAGCGTTGATGGGGGGGCTGGAAACACCATATATTTT	CSVDGGAGNTIYF
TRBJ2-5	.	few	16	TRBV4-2	TGTGCCAGCAGCCAAGTAGACGGGACACAGCAAGAGACCCAGTACTTC	CASSQVDGTQQETQYF
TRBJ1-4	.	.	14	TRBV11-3	TGTGCCAGCAGCTTCACCGGGAGCGGGGAAAAACTGTTTTTT	CASSFTGSGEKLFF
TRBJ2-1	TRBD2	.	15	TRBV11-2	TGTGCCAGCAGCTCACTAGCGGGAGGGGTCAATGAGCAGTTCTTC	CASSSLAGGVNEQFF
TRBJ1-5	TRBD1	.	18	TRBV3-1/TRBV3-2	TGTGCCAGCAGCCATTCCTCCGGGACAGGGGTAGGCAATCAGCCCCAGCATTTT	CASSHSSGTGVGNQPQHF
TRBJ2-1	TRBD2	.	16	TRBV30	TGTGCCTGGAGTCTTCCTTCAACGGGAGGGTACAATGAGCAGTTCTTC	CAWSLPSTGGYNEQFF
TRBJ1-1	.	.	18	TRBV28	TGTGCCAGCACTCTAATAAGACAGTTTGGGGCAACCAACACTGAAGCTTTCTTT	CASTLIRQFGATNTEAFF
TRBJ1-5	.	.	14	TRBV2	TGTGCCAGCAGTGAACGGGGGGGCAATCAGCCCCAGCATTTT	CASSERGGNQPQHF
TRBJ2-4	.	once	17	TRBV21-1	TGTGCCAGCAGCACCCGACTAGCGGGAGGTCCCCAAAACATTCAGTACTTC	CASSTRLAGGPQNIQYF
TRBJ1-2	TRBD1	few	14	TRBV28	TGTGCCAGCAGTTTATGGGGACAGGGGTATGGCTACACCTTC	CASSLWGQGYGYTF